This T cell receptor (beta chain) derives from a study of T cells in Graves' hyperthyroidism and ophthalmopathy. Findings and limits, study-wide: Most expanded thyroid clonotypes above 0.001 recurred in blood. Ophthalmopathy and stable hyperthyroidism were told apart by a 13 V-J model. The model predicted ophthalmopathy a median roughly six months before onset.

This clonotype has ten or more counts. The target antigen is unknown. The CDR3 regions of TCR beta were amplified from RNA transcripts. Primed by the HTBI set, a first-round RT-PCR was run on the TCR CDR3. TCRdb fed the multiplex PCR reads into MiXCR, producing one record per CDR3 protein. The top ten clones hold roughly 8.2% of a sample with some 510,000 distinct CDR3 sequences, under 60% of them seen once. V was clipped by 5 bases and J by 3 bases, with 10 bases between them. Germline CDR1 is SGHVS and CDR2 is FNYEAQ. This CDR3 comprises 14 residues. Sequencing was done on a sample of peripheral blood or thyroid tissue (not recorded which). This TCR was sampled from a woman under 30 with Graves' hyperthyroidism. The chain carries TRBV7-6 and TRBJ1-4, with D uncertain. The DNA of the CDR3 is TGTGCCAGCAGCCCCGGTCCTGCTAATGAAAAACTGTTTTTT. Translated: CASSPGPANEKLFF.